This T cell receptor (beta chain) came from a study of T cells in Graves' hyperthyroidism and ophthalmopathy. Findings of the study overall: Before onset, ophthalmopathy was predicted by the model a median around 6.2 months earlier. Stable hyperthyroidism was separated from ophthalmopathy by a model based on 13 V-J features. In the blood, most expanded thyroid clonotypes above 0.001 appeared as well.

Comments on this clonotype: Its antigen is as yet unknown.

Those patients with uncontrolled infection, other autoimmune disease, pregnancy or lactation were excluded. Template material for amplifying TCR beta CDR3 regions consisted of RNA transcripts. The TCR CDR3 was amplified in a first-round RT-PCR using the HTBI primer set. TCRdb reprocessed the multiplex PCR reads with MiXCR, giving one entry per CDR3 protein. The sample shows about 740,000 distinct CDR3 sequences, 12% to 15% of them seen only once. V dropped 11 bases and J dropped 2 bases, with 16 bases sitting between them. The CDR3 runs 14 residues. The germline V gene encodes CDR1 ENHRY and CDR2 SYGVKD.

J is TRBJ1-5 and V is TRBV10-3; D is unresolved. The sequence came from a woman in her late teens or twenties with Graves' hyperthyroidism. Sequenced: blood. The CDR3 DNA sequence: TGTGCCGCCTCCTCGGGAGGCGGCAATCAGCCCCAGCATTTT. Translation gives CAASSGGGNQPQHF.